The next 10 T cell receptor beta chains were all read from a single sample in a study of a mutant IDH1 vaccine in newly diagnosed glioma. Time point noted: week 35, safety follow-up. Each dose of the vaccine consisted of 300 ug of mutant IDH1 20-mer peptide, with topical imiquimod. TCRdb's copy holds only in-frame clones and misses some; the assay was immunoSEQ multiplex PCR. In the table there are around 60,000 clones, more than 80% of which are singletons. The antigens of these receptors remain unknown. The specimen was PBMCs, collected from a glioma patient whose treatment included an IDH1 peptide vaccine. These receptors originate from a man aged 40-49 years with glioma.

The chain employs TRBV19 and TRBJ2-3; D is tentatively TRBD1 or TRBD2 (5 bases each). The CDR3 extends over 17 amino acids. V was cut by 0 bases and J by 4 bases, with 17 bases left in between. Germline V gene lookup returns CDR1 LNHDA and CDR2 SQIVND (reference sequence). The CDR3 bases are TGTGCCAGTAGTATAGATGAAGTCCGGGACGGGGCAGATACGCAGTATTTT. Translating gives CASSIDEVRDGADTQYF.

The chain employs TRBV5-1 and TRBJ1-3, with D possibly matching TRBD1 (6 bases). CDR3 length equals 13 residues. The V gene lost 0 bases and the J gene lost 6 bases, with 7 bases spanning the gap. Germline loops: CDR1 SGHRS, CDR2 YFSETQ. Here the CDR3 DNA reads TGCGCCAGCAGCTTGGGGGGGCAAAACACCATATATTTT. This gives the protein CASSLGGQNTIYF.

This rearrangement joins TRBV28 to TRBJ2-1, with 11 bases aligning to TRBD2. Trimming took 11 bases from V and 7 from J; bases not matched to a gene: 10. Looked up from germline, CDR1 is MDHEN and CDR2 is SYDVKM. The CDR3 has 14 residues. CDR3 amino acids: CAGSTSGRENEQFF. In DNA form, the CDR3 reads TGTGCCGGTTCTACTAGCGGGAGAGAGAATGAGCAGTTCTTC.

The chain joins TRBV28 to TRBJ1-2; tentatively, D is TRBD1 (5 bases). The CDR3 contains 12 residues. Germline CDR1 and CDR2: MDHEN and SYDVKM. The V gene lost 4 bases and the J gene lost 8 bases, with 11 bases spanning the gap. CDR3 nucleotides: TGTGCCAGCAGTTATGCAGGGAACGGCTACACCTTC. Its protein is CASSYAGNGYTF.

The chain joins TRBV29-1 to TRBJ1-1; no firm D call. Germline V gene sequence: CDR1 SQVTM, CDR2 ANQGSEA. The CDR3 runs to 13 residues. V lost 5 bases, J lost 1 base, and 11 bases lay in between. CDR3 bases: TGCAGCGTTACCCGGGCCCCGAACACTGAAGCTTTCTTT. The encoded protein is CSVTRAPNTEAFF.

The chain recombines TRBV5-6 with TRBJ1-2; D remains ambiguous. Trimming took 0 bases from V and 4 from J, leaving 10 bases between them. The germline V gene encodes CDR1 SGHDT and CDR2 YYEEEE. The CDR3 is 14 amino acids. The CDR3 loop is CASSLAGPGYGYTF. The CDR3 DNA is TGTGCCAGCAGCTTGGCCGGGCCAGGCTATGGCTACACCTTC.

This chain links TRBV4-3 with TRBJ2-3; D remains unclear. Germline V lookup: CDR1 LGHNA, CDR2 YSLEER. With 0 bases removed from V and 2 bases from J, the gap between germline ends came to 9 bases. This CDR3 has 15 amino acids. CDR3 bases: TGCGCCAGCAGCCAAGAGGAGCGACCCACAGATACGCAGTATTTT. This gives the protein CASSQEERPTDTQYF.

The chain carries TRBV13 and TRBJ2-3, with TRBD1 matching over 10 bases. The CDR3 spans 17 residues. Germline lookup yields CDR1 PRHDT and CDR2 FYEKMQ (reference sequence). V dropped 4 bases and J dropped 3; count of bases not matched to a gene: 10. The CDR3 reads CASSSGTGVGQTDTQYF. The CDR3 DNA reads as TGTGCCAGCAGCTCCGGGACAGGGGTGGGTCAAACAGATACGCAGTATTTT.

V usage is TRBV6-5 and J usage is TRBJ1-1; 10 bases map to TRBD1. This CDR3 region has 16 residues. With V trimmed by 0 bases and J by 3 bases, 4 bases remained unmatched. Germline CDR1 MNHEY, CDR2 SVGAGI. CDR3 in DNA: TGTGCCAGCAGTTACTCCGACAGGGGGCCCTACACTGAAGCTTTCTTT. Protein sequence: CASSYSDRGPYTEAFF.

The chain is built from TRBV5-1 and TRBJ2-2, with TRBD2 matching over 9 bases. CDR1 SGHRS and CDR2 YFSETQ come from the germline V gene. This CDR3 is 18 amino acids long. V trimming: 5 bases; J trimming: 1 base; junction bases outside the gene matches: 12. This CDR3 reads CASRLGLATTQNTGELFF. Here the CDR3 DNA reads TGCGCCAGCAGGTTAGGACTAGCGACGACTCAGAACACCGGGGAGCTGTTTTTT.